A selection of T cell receptor beta chains follows, all from one sample in a study of cytomegalovirus exposure and HLA in healthy donors. The data were produced by immunoSEQ multiplex PCR, yet TCRdb's version contains in-frame clones alone and is incomplete. This table has some 40,000 clones, around 58% appearing once. Sequencing input: PBMCs. These receptor sequences come from a man between 60 and 75 years old in good health and CMV-seropositive. The CDR3 runs from the conserved cysteine through the conserved F or W. D genes are given only for firm matches. The size of a clone is reported for some rows only, either as once, few or many, or as a class for expanded clones.

clone_size,d_call,v_call,j_call,cdr3_nt,cdr3_aa
.,.,TRBV9,TRBJ2-1,TGTGCCAGCAGCACCCCGGGGACTTACAATGAGCAGTTCTTC,CASSTPGTYNEQFF
few,TRBD1,TRBV30,TRBJ1-4,TGTGCCTGGAGTGGGGGACAGGGGACCGCTAATGAAAAACTGTTTTTT,CAWSGGQGTANEKLFF
.,TRBD2,TRBV9,TRBJ2-2,TGTGCCAGCAGTCGAAGCGGGAGGCCGAACACCGGGGAGCTGTTTTTT,CASSRSGRPNTGELFF
.,.,TRBV5-1,TRBJ2-1,TGCGCCAGCAGCCAAACAGGGCCGTACAATGAGCAGTTCTTC,CASSQTGPYNEQFF
.,.,TRBV5-4,TRBJ2-1,TGTGCCAGCAGCTTCGGGATCGGAGAGGGCTCCTACAATGAGCAGTTCTTC,CASSFGIGEGSYNEQFF
.,TRBD1,TRBV9,TRBJ2-2,TGTGCCAGCAGCGTAGATGGGACAGGTGGGCACGGGGAGCTGTTTTTT,CASSVDGTGGHGELFF
.,.,TRBV28,TRBJ1-5,TGTGCCAGCAGTGGACCAGGGGTATCCCAGCCCCAGCATTTT,CASSGPGVSQPQHF
.,TRBD1,TRBV29-1,TRBJ2-7,TGCAGCATAAGACAGGGGACGTACGAGCAGTACTTC,CSIRQGTYEQYF
few,.,TRBV5-4,TRBJ2-2,TGTGCCAGCAGCTTGGGGTTAGGGGCGGACGGGGAGCTGTTTTTT,CASSLGLGADGELFF
.,TRBD2,TRBV5-4,TRBJ2-7,TGTGCCAGCAGCTTGCCGGGACTAGCGGGAGTCGAGCAGTACTTC,CASSLPGLAGVEQYF
.,TRBD1,TRBV6-4,TRBJ1-1,TGTGCCAGCAGTGACTCGAGACAGGGGGGCCGGGCTTTCTTT,CASSDSRQGGRAFF
once,.,TRBV7-6,TRBJ2-3,TGTGCCAGCAGCTTCGGGGGGCCAGATACGCAGTATTTT,CASSFGGPDTQYF
.,TRBD2,TRBV30,TRBJ2-1,TGTGCCTGGACTAGCGGGAGGGCCCTATTCTTC,CAWTSGRALFF
.,TRBD2,TRBV27,TRBJ2-3,TGTGCCAGCAGTTCCCCGACTAGCGGGAGGCCCCAGTATTTT,CASSSPTSGRPQYF
few,.,TRBV4-3,TRBJ2-1,TGCGCCAGCAGCTTCGGACTCAACTCCTACAATGAGCAGTTCTTC,CASSFGLNSYNEQFF
.,TRBD1,TRBV30,TRBJ1-4,TGTGCCTGGAGTAAACAGGGGGGGTTCGCTAATGAAAAACTGTTTTTT,CAWSKQGGFANEKLFF
.,TRBD2,TRBV6-4,TRBJ2-1,TGTGCCAGCAGTGACTCGTCTAGCGGGAGGGACTACAATGAGCAGTTCTTC,CASSDSSSGRDYNEQFF
.,.,TRBV25-1,TRBJ2-3,TGTGCCAGCAGGGAATACAGTGGGGGGACAGATACGCAGTATTTT,CASREYSGGTDTQYF
few,.,TRBV9,TRBJ2-7,TGTGCCAGCAGCGTAGACACCCCCGACGAGCAGTACTTC,CASSVDTPDEQYF
few,.,TRBV6-5,TRBJ2-3,TGTGCCAGCAGAGCGGGTGACCTTGATACGCAGTATTTT,CASRAGDLDTQYF
few,.,TRBV6-1,TRBJ1-2,TGTGCCAGCCGGGTTACCGTTACTAACTATGGCTACACCTTC,CASRVTVTNYGYTF
.,TRBD2,TRBV30,TRBJ2-7,TGTGCCTGGAGTGCACTAGCGGGAGGCGAGCAGTACTTC,CAWSALAGGEQYF
.,TRBD2,TRBV7-2,TRBJ2-7,TGTGCCAGCAGCCGCGACCCTAGCGGGAGCTCCTACGAGCAGTACTTC,CASSRDPSGSSYEQYF
once,.,TRBV29-1,TRBJ2-1,TGCAGCGTTGAAGATCTCGGGGAGCAGTTCTTC,CSVEDLGEQFF
.,.,TRBV11-2,TRBJ2-7,TGTGCCAGCAGCTTAGATAGTAGCCCCGAGCAGTACTTC,CASSLDSSPEQYF
.,TRBD2,TRBV4-2,TRBJ2-7,TGTGCCAGCAGCCAAGGAAGGACTAGCTACGAGCAGTACTTC,CASSQGRTSYEQYF
few,TRBD2,TRBV7-3,TRBJ2-1,TGTGCCAGCAGCTTAGGGACTAGTCCCCTCAATGAGCAGTTCTTC,CASSLGTSPLNEQFF
.,TRBD1,TRBV27,TRBJ1-1,TGTGCCAGTTTCAGGGGGCGCGGGTCCGCTGAAGCTTTCTTT,CASFRGRGSAEAFF
.,TRBD2,TRBV29-1,TRBJ2-1,TGCAGCGTTCGGACTAGCGGGACCTACAATGAGCAGTTCTTC,CSVRTSGTYNEQFF
few,.,TRBV9,TRBJ2-2,TGTGCCAGCAGCGTCAGCGGAGCGAACACCGGGGAGCTGTTTTTT,CASSVSGANTGELFF
.,TRBD2,TRBV11-2,TRBJ2-1,TGTGCCAGCAGCTTTCCTAGCGGGACTCACAATGAGCAGTTCTTC,CASSFPSGTHNEQFF
.,.,TRBV18,TRBJ1-2,TGTGCCAGCTCACCACCTCTCAGGGATGGCTACACCTTC,CASSPPLRDGYTF
few,.,TRBV7-9,TRBJ1-3,TGTGCCAGCAGCCTACTTGGAAACACCATATATTTT,CASSLLGNTIYF
.,TRBD2,TRBV7-6,TRBJ2-1,TGTGCCAGCAGCTTAGGGGGACTAGCGGACAATGAGCAGTTCTTC,CASSLGGLADNEQFF
.,.,TRBV2,TRBJ2-2,TGTGCCAGCAGGGGGCTGAACACCGGGGAGCTGTTTTTT,CASRGLNTGELFF
.,.,TRBV6-5,TRBJ2-7,TGTGCCAGCAGTAGAGACGGCCCGGCAGGCGAGCAGTACTTC,CASSRDGPAGEQYF
.,.,TRBV4-3,TRBJ2-5,TGCGCCAGCAGCCAAGTCAGGGGACAAGAGACCCAGTACTTC,CASSQVRGQETQYF
.,.,TRBV28,TRBJ2-3,TGTGCCAGCGGCTCGGAAAGGACTACCACAGATACGCAGTATTTT,CASGSERTTTDTQYF
.,.,TRBV27,TRBJ2-1,TGTGCCAGCAGTCCCCCGCTCACTAACCCCCTCTACAATGAGCAGTTCTTC,CASSPPLTNPLYNEQFF
.,TRBD2,TRBV7-2,TRBJ2-2,TGTGCCAGCAGCTCAGGACTAGCGGGGCGAACCGGGGAGCTGTTTTTT,CASSSGLAGRTGELFF
few,.,TRBV6-6,TRBJ2-7,TGTGCCAGCAGAGTCGACAGCTCCTACGAGCAGTACTTC,CASRVDSSYEQYF
.,.,TRBV9,TRBJ1-2,TGTGCCAGCAGCGTAGCTTCGGGTTCGGGCTACACCTTC,CASSVASGSGYTF
few,.,TRBV28,TRBJ2-7,TGTGCCAGCAGTTTAGGATTGGGGCCTAGCTCCTACGAGCAGTACTTC,CASSLGLGPSSYEQYF
few,TRBD2,TRBV4-3,TRBJ2-3,TGCGCCAGCAGCCATAATGTTCACGGGACTAGCGGGAAAAAAGATACGCAGTATTTT,CASSHNVHGTSGKKDTQYF
.,.,TRBV30,TRBJ1-3,TGTGCCTGTTCTCCTATCTCTGGAAACACCATATATTTT,CACSPISGNTIYF
.,TRBD1,TRBV5-1,TRBJ2-7,TGCGCCAGCAGCTTGGGACAGGGGGCCGGGTACGAGCAGTACTTC,CASSLGQGAGYEQYF
once,.,TRBV11-2,TRBJ2-5,TGTGCCAGCAGCTCTTCTACGGGGTGGGAGACCCAGTACTTC,CASSSSTGWETQYF
.,TRBD1,TRBV5-6,TRBJ1-1,TGTGCCAGCAGTCCAACCACACAGGGGCTGAACACTGAAGCTTTCTTT,CASSPTTQGLNTEAFF
.,TRBD2,TRBV28,TRBJ2-1,TGTGCCAGCAGTTTATCTTTCCGGCTAGCGGGAGTTAATTCCTACAATGAGCAGTTCTTC,CASSLSFRLAGVNSYNEQFF
.,.,TRBV29-1,TRBJ1-5,TGCAGCGTTGAAGTGGGCCCAAATCAGCCCCAGCATTTT,CSVEVGPNQPQHF
.,TRBD1,TRBV28,TRBJ1-5,TGTGCCAGCAGTTCTTATGGGGGACAGGGGCGGCAGCCCCAGCATTTT,CASSSYGGQGRQPQHF